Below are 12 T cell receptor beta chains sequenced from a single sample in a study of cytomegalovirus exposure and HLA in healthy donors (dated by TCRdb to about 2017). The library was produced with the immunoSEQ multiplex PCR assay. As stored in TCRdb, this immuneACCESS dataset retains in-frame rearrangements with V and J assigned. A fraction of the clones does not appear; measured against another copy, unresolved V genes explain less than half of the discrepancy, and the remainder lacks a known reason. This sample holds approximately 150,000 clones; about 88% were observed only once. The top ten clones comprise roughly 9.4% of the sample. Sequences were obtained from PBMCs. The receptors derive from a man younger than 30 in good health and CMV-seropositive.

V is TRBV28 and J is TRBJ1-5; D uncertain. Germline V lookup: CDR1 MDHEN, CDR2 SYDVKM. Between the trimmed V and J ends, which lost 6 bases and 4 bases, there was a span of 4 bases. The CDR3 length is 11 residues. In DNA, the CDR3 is TGTGCCAGCAGCGGGAATCAGCCCCAGCATTTT. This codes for CASSGNQPQHF. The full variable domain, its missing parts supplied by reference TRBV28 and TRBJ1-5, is DVKVTQSSRYLVKRTGEKVFLECVQDMDHENMFWYRQDPGLGLRLIYFSYDVKMKEKGDIPEGYSVSREKKERFSLILESASTNQTSMYLCASSGNQPQHFGDGTRLSIL.

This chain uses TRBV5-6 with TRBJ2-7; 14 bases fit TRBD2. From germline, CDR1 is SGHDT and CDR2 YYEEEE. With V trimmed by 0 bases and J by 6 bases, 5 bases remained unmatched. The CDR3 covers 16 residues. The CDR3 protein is CASSLEGLAGVGEQYF. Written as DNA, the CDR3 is TGTGCCAGCAGCTTGGAGGGACTAGCGGGAGTAGGCGAGCAGTACTTC.

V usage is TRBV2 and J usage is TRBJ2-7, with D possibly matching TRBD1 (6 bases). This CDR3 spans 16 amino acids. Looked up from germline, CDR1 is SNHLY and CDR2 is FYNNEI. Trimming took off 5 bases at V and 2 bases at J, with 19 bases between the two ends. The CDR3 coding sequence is TGTGCCAGCAGTAAACTCCGGGACACCTGGGCCTACGAGCAGTACTTC. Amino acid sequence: CASSKLRDTWAYEQYF. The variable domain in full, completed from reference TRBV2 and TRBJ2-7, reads EPEVTQTPSHQVTQMGQEVILRCVPISNHLYFYWYRQILGQKVEFLVSFYNNEISEKSEIFDDQFSVERPDGSNFTLKIRSTKLEDSAMYFCASSKLRDTWAYEQYFGPGTRLTVT.

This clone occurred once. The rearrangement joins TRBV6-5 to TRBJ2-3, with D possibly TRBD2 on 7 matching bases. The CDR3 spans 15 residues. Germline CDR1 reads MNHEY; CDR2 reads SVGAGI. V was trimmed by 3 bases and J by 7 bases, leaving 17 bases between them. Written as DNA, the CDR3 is TGTGCCAGCAGTTATGGGGGGGGGCCGCAATATACGCAGTATTTT. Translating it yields CASSYGGGPQYTQYF.

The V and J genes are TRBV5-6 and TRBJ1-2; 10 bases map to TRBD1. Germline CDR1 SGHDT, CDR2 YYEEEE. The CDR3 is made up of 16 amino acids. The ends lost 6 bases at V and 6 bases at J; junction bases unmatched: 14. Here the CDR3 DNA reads TGTGCCAGCAACCAACCCTGGGACAGGGGCGTTGATGGCTACACCTTC. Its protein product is CASNQPWDRGVDGYTF.

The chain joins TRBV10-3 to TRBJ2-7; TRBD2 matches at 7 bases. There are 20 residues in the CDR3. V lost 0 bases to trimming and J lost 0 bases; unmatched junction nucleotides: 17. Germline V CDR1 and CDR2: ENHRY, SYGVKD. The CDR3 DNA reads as TGTGCCATCAGTGAGTCCCGACTAGCTCGCGGACGGCAGAGCTCCTACGAGCAGTACTTC. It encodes CAISESRLARGRQSSYEQYF.

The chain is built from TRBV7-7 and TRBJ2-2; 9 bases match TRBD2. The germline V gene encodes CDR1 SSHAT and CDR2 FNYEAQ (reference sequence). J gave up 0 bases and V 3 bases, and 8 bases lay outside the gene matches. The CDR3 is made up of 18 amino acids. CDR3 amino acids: CASSFGLAGSSNTGELFF. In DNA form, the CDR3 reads TGTGCCAGCAGCTTTGGGCTAGCGGGGTCGTCGAACACCGGGGAGCTGTTTTTT.

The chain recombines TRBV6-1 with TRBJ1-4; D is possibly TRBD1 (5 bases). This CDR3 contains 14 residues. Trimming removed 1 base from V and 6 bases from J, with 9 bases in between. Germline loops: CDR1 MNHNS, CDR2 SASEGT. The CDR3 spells CASSEVGGYEKLFF. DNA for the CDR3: TGTGCCAGCAGTGAAGTGGGGGGTTATGAAAAACTGTTTTTT.

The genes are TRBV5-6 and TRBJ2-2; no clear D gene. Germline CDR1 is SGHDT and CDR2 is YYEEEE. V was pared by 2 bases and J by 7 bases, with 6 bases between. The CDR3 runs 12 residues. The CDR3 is CASSFERGELFF. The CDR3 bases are TGTGCCAGCAGCTTCGAGCGCGGGGAGCTGTTTTTT. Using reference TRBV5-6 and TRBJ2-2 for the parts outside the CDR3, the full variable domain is DAGVTQSPTHLIKTRGQQVTLRCSPKSGHDTVSWYQQALGQGPQFIFQYYEEEERQRGNFPDRFSGHQFPNYSSELNVNALLLGDSALYLCASSFERGELFFGEGSRLTVL.

The CDR3 nucleotides are TGCGCCAGCAGTGTAGGGAGAAGAGGAGAGACCCAGTACTTC. Its protein is CASSVGRRGETQYF. V gene TRBV10-1 combines with J gene TRBJ2-5, with TRBD2 as a possible D gene (5 bases). V dropped 4 bases and J dropped 4 bases, with 13 bases sitting between them. The germline V gene has CDR1 WNHNN and CDR2 SYGVQD (reference sequence). The CDR3 runs to 14 residues.

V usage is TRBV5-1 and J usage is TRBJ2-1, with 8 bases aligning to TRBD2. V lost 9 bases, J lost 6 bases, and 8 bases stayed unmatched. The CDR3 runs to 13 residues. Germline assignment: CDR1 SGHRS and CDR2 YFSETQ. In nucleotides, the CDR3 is TGCGCCACCGGTCGGGAGGGCGGCAATGAGCAGTTCTTC. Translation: CATGREGGNEQFF.

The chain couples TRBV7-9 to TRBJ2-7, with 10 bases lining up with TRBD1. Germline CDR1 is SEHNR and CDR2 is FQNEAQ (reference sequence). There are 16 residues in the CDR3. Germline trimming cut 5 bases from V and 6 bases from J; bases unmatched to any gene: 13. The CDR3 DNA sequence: TGTGCCAGCAGCCCGAGTCCGGGACAGGGGAAATTCGAGCAGTACTTC. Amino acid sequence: CASSPSPGQGKFEQYF.